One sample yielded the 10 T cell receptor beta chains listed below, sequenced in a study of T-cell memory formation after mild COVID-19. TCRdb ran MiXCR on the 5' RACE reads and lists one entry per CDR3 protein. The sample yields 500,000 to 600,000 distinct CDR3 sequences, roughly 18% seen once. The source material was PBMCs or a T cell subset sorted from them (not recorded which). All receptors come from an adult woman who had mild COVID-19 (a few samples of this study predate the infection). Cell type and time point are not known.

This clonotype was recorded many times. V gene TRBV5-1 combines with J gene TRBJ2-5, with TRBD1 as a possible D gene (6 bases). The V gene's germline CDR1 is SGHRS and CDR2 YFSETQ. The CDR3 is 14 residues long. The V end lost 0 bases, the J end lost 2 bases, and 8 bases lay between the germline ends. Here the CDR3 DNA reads TGCGCCAGCAGCTTGGTACAGGGTCAAGAGACCCAGTACTTC. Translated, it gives CASSLVQGQETQYF.

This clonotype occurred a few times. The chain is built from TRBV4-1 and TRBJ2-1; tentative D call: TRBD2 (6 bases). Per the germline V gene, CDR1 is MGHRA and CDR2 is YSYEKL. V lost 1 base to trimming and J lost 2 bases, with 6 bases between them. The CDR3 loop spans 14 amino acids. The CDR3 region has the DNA TGCGCCAGCAGCCAAGGCGGGGCCTACAATGAGCAGTTCTTC. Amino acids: CASSQGGAYNEQFF.

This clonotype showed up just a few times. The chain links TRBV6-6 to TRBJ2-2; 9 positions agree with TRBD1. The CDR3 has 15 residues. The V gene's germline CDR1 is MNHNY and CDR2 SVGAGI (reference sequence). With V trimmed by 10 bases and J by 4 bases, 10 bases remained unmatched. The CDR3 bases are TGTGCCACTAAGGGACAGGGTTCACGCACCGGGGAGCTGTTTTTT. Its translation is CATKGQGSRTGELFF.

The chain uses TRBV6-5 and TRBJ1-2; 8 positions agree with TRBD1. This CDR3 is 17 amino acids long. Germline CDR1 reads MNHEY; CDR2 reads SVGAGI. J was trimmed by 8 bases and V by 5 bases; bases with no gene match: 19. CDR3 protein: CASSLTGTGNFAVGYTF. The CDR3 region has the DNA TGTGCCAGCAGTCTAACCGGGACAGGCAATTTCGCTGTGGGCTACACCTTC.

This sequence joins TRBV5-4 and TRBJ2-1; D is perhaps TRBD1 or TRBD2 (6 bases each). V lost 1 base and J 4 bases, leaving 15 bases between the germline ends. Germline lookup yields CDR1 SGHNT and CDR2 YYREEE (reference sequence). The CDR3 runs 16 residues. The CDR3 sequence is CASSLNPGGRYNEQFF. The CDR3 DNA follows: TGTGCCAGCAGCTTGAACCCCGGGGGCCGGTACAATGAGCAGTTCTTC.

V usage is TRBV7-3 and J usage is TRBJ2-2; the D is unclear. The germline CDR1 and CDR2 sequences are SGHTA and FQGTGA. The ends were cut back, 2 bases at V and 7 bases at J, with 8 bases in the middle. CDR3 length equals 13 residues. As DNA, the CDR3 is TGTGCCAGCAGCTTAGGGCAATTCGGGGAGCTGTTTTTT. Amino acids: CASSLGQFGELFF.

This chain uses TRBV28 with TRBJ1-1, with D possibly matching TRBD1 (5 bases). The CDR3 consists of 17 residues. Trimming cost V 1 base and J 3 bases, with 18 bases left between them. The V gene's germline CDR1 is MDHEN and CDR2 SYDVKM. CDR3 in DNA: TGTGCCAGCAGTTTATTTTCCCTCAGGGTTATGCACACTGAAGCTTTCTTT. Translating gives CASSLFSLRVMHTEAFF.

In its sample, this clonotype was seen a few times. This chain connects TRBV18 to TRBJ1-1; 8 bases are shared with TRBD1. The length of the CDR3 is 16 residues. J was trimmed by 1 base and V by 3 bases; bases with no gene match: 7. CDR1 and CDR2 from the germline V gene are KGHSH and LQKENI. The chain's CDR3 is CASSPRGGQGNTEAFF. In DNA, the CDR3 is TGTGCCAGCTCACCCCGGGGCGGACAGGGGAACACTGAAGCTTTCTTT. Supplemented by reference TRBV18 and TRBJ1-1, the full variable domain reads NAGVMQNPRHLVRRRGQEARLRCSPMKGHSHVYWYRQLPEEGLKFMVYLQKENIIDESGMPKERFSAEFPKEGPSILRIQQVVRGDSAAYFCASSPRGGQGNTEAFFGQGTRLTVV.

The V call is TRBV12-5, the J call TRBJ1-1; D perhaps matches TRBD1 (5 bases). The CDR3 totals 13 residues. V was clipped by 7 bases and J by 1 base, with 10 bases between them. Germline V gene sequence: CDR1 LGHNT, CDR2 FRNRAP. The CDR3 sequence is CASAWDGNTEAFF. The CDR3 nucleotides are TGTGCTAGTGCCTGGGACGGGAACACTGAAGCTTTCTTT.

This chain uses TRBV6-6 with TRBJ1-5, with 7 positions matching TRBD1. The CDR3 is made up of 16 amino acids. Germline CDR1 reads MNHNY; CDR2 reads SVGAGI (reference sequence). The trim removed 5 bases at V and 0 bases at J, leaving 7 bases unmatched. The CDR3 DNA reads TGTGCCAGCAGTCCGGGGGACAGATATAGCAATCAGCCCCAGCATTTT. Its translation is CASSPGDRYSNQPQHF.